This T cell receptor beta chain was identified during a study of tumor-infiltrating lymphocytes in primary liver carcinoma. V dropped 10 bases and J dropped 11 bases, with 16 bases sitting between them. From germline, CDR1 is SGHAT and CDR2 FQNNGV. This CDR3 contains 11 residues. General study findings and limits: Tumor-adjacent and tumor-blood pairs displayed less overlap than did pairs of tumor regions.

A constant-region primer primed TCR beta cDNA synthesis from around 500 ng of total RNA. Employing slightly modified ARM-PCR, three nested multiplex PCR rounds were run, and these gave rise to the TCR beta libraries. Forward primers for TRBV1-TRBV30 and a C-beta reverse primer served the first two PCR rounds, at approximately 10 cycles each. One entry per CDR3 protein results from TCRdb running MiXCR on the multiplex PCR reads. In the table there are roughly 330,000 distinct CDR3 sequences, less than 70% of which are singletons. Extraction also yielded germline DNA, while blood RNA was obtained from unsorted whole blood. Notes on this clonotype: What it recognizes is unknown.

This sequence originates from a man aged 35-49 years with primary liver carcinoma and hepatitis B virus infection. The chain uses TRBV11-2 and TRBJ2-3; tentative D call: TRBD2 (5 bases). Sequencing was done on a sample of peripheral blood. DNA for the CDR3: TGTGCCACTAGCTTGGGATTGGAGCAGTATTTT. Its translation: CATSLGLEQYF. Variable domain in full (rest from reference TRBV11-2 and TRBJ2-3): EAGVAQSPRYKIIEKRQSVAFWCNPISGHATLYWYQQILGQGPKLLIQFQNNGVVDDSQLPKDRFSAERLKGVDSTLKIQPAKLEDSAVYLCATSLGLEQYFGPGTRLTVL.